This TCR beta chain came from a study of T cells after somatic rescue of genetic block. A note on this clone: At one end the junction does not follow the germline gene, possibly because of a read error.

The CDR3 has 11 residues. From germline, CDR1 is KGHSH and CDR2 LQKENI. Data came from immunoSEQ multiplex PCR; TCRdb stores just in-frame clones and leaves some out. The table includes more than 9,000 clones, under 80% detected once. The clonotype originates from a boy aged 5-17 years. This sequence joins TRBV18 and TRBJ2-7; D remains ambiguous. Sequences were obtained from peripheral blood mononuclear cells (PBMCs). CDR3 loop: CASSPSSEQYF. The CDR3 DNA is TGTGCCAGCTCACCATCCTCCGAGCAGTACTTC.